This TCR beta chain was captured by sequencing in a study of blood T cell repertoires in COVID-19. Across the whole study: Researchers got acute and convalescent COVID-19 samples from the United States, Italy and Spain. Sample material is recorded as cDNA or gDNA derived from T cells, B-cell-depleted T cells, or PBMCs.

Grouping used clinical history reported by participants in a survey and questionnaire. This table comes from immunoSEQ multiplex PCR, and its TCRdb copy is limited to in-frame clones, with some not included. Counted here are over 250,000 clones, 90% occurring once; the ten biggest clones make up 2.6%. The germline V and J ends were trimmed by 4 bases and 4 bases, with 16 bases remaining between them. CDR1 is SEHNR, CDR2 FQNEAQ, per germline (reference sequence). The CDR3 runs 15 residues. The chain recombines TRBV7-9 with TRBJ1-1; D is perhaps TRBD1 (6 bases). The clonotype comes from a man aged 55-75 years who had recovered from COVID-19. Sequenced: PBMCs or T cells enriched from blood (not recorded which). In DNA form, the CDR3 reads TGTGCCAGCAGCTACCTACAGGGCGGCGGCACTGAAGCTTTCTTT. It specifies CASSYLQGGGTEAFF.